This T cell receptor (beta chain) was identified during a study of cytomegalovirus exposure and HLA in healthy donors. From germline, CDR1 is LNHDA and CDR2 SQIVND (reference sequence). This CDR3 spans 14 amino acids. V was clipped by 5 bases and J by 2 bases, with 11 bases between them. A note on this clone: Its target is unknown.

Sequencing was performed with immunoSEQ multiplex PCR; in TCRdb, only in-frame clones are kept and a portion is missing. The table includes some 260,000 clones, roughly 84% detected once. Study-wide results and caveats: Among TCR beta chains, those listed as cytomegalovirus-associated numbered some 170. The TCR clusters that emerged in the first cohort tended, a later analysis found, to co-occur in the 120 or so validation repertoires. The classifier, whose performance was assessed in both the original and validation cohorts, reportedly diagnosed cytomegalovirus status with high specificity and sensitivity. It was confirmed in vitro that a few of the CMV-associated chains were specific for CMV antigens.

The genes are TRBV19 and TRBJ2-3; TRBD1 is a possible D gene (5 bases). This TCR derives from a man in his late teens or twenties in good health and CMV-seropositive. Sequenced: PBMCs. As DNA, the CDR3 is TGTGCCAGTAGTGTGATGACAGCCACAGATACGCAGTATTTT. It yields the protein CASSVMTATDTQYF.